These 26 T cell receptor beta chains were all obtained from the same sample, sequenced in a study of CDR3 diversity in severe acne. One entry per CDR3 protein, called by TCRdb with MiXCR from the PCR reads. Here the sample spans approximately 80,000 distinct CDR3 sequences, under 65% being singletons. Sample: blood. These receptors came from a male donor in good health, without acne.

This clonotype has a single count. The J gene is TRBJ1-6, the V gene TRBV25-1, with 7 bases matching TRBD1. From germline, CDR1 is MGHDK and CDR2 SYGVNS. The CDR3 length is 13 residues. The CDR3 here is CASRATGYSPLHF. For the CDR3, the DNA is TGTGCTAGTAGGGCGACAGGGTATTCACCCCTCCACTTT.

This clonotype was found once. The chain uses TRBV11-2 and TRBJ2-7, with D perhaps given as TRBD1 or TRBD2 (5 bases each). V gave up 5 bases and J gave up 4 bases, with 15 bases separating them. This CDR3 is 14 amino acids long. The germline V gene has CDR1 SGHAT and CDR2 FQNNGV. CDR3 residues: CASSPGTTLYEQYF. As DNA, the CDR3 is TGTGCCAGCAGCCCCGGGACCACGCTATACGAGCAGTACTTC.

Comment on this clonotype: The junction departs from germline at one end; a sequencing error may be responsible. The chain uses TRBV10-2 and TRBJ1-5; D gene uncertain. The germline gives CDR1 WSHSY, CDR2 SAAADI. The CDR3 has 14 amino acids. CDR3 in amino acids: CAGSESSGWQPQHF. CDR3 DNA: TGCGCCGGCAGTGAGTCCAGTGGGTGGCAGCCCCAGCATTTT.

This rearrangement joins TRBV6-4 to TRBJ2-2; tentatively, D is TRBD1 (6 bases). CDR1 is MRHNA, CDR2 SNTAGT, per germline. The CDR3 sequence is 15 residues long. V lost 3 bases, J lost 3 bases, and 11 bases lay in between. The CDR3 bases are TGTGCCAGCAGTGAAGGCCCAGGGGACACCGGGGAGCTGTTTTTT. Amino acids: CASSEGPGDTGELFF.

The chain is built from TRBV5-6 and TRBJ2-5; TRBD2 aligns across 12 bases. J was trimmed by 1 base and V by 0 bases; bases with no gene match: 1. The germline V gene encodes CDR1 SGHDT and CDR2 YYEEEE. CDR3 length equals 16 residues. In DNA, the CDR3 is TGTGCCAGCAGCTTGGCTAGCGGGAGGGTCCAAGAGACCCAGTACTTC. It specifies CASSLASGRVQETQYF.

The V gene is TRBV20-1, the J gene TRBJ2-6; maybe TRBD2 (5 bases). The V gene lost 4 bases and the J gene lost 4 bases, with 11 bases spanning the gap. The germline V gene has CDR1 DFQATT and CDR2 SNEGSKA (reference sequence). The CDR3 length is 14 residues. DNA of the CDR3: TGCAGTGCTACCCGGACGGGGGGGGCCAACGTCCTGACTTTC. It codes for CSATRTGGANVLTF.

The chain uses TRBV7-8 and TRBJ2-7; 7 bases map to TRBD1. The V and J ends lost 4 bases and 6 bases, in that order; junction bases with no gene match: 9. The CDR3 covers 14 residues. In germline, CDR1 is SGHVS, CDR2 FQNEAQ. The CDR3 reads CASSSRQGFGEQYF. The CDR3 DNA is TGTGCCAGCAGCTCTAGACAGGGTTTTGGCGAGCAGTACTTC. Complete variable domain (other parts from reference TRBV7-8 and TRBJ2-7): GAGVSQSPRYKVAKRGQDVALRCDPISGHVSLFWYQQALGQGPEFLTYFQNEAQLDKSGLPSDRFFAERPEGSVSTLKIQRTQQEDSAVYLCASSSRQGFGEQYFGPGTRLTVT.

The chain couples TRBV27 to TRBJ1-2; D is unresolved. This CDR3 region has 13 residues. Per germline, CDR1 MNHEY and CDR2 SMNVEV (reference sequence). V was trimmed by 6 bases and J by 10 bases, leaving 18 bases between them. CDR3 nucleotide sequence: TGTGCCAGCAGCTTTTCAGGCCTGGGAGACTACACCTTC. Translated, it gives CASSFSGLGDYTF.

V gene TRBV5-4 combines with J gene TRBJ2-3; 13 nucleotides agree with TRBD2. Per the germline V gene, CDR1 is SGHNT and CDR2 is YYREEE (reference sequence). The CDR3 runs 16 residues. V trimming: 4 bases; J trimming: 7 bases; junction bases outside the gene matches: 9. The CDR3 loop reads CASSGLGTSGVNTQYF. The CDR3 DNA is TGTGCCAGCAGCGGGCTTGGGACTAGCGGGGTTAATACGCAGTATTTT.

The chain is built from TRBV20-1 and TRBJ2-7; D may be TRBD2 (6 bases). Trimming left V 0 bases short and J 1 base short, with 10 bases between. The CDR3 loop spans 14 amino acids. Per the germline V gene, CDR1 is DFQATT and CDR2 is SNEGSKA (reference sequence). Written as DNA, the CDR3 is TGCAGTGCTAGAGATTCGCGGGGTTCCTACGAGCAGTACTTC. It codes for CSARDSRGSYEQYF.

This clonotype was seen only a few times. This sequence joins TRBV24-1 and TRBJ2-5, with D perhaps being TRBD1 or TRBD2 (6 bases each). V lost 9 bases and J 2 bases, leaving 12 bases between the germline ends. The CDR3 has 13 amino acids. Germline V gene data show CDR1 as KGHDR and CDR2 as SFDVKD. This CDR3 is CATQRGGQETQYF. In DNA form, the CDR3 reads TGTGCCACCCAAAGAGGGGGGCAAGAGACCCAGTACTTC.

J is TRBJ2-7 and V is TRBV20-1, with 10 nucleotides matching TRBD1. The CDR3 has 13 amino acids. The junction had 3 bases not matched to a gene; V was cut back by 5 bases and J by 2 bases. CDR1 is DFQATT, CDR2 SNEGSKA, per germline (reference sequence). The CDR3 nucleotides read TGCAGTGCTCCCGGGACAGGGGCCTACGAGCAGTACTTC. Protein: CSAPGTGAYEQYF.

Sample share makes this clonotype medium-sized. The chain recombines TRBV4-1 with TRBJ1-6; D not resolved. Between the trimmed V and J ends, which lost 1 base and 6 bases, there was a span of 10 bases. This CDR3 spans 15 amino acids. Looked up from germline, CDR1 is MGHRA and CDR2 is YSYEKL. CDR3 DNA: TGCGCCAGCAGCCAAGCCGAAGTGACTAATTCACCCCTCCACTTT. Translated, it gives CASSQAEVTNSPLHF.

This chain links TRBV2 with TRBJ2-3; 7 bases fit TRBD2. The CDR3 consists of 12 residues. J was trimmed by 6 bases and V by 8 bases; bases with no gene match: 5. Germline loops: CDR1 SNHLY, CDR2 FYNNEI. CDR3 region: CASGREVDTQYF. The CDR3 region has the DNA TGTGCCAGCGGGAGGGAGGTGGATACGCAGTATTTT.

This clonotype turned up a few times. The rearrangement uses TRBV7-2 and TRBJ1-2; 9 bases agree with TRBD1. The CDR3 has 15 residues. Germline V CDR1 and CDR2: SGHTA, FQGNSA. V shed 6 bases and J 2 bases; nucleotides not matched to a gene: 7. The CDR3 loop reads CASRPITGGNYGYTF. DNA for the CDR3: TGTGCCAGCAGACCGATTACAGGGGGCAACTATGGCTACACCTTC.

This clonotype was picked up a small number of times. The CDR3 here is CSALNTSATF. The CDR3 DNA follows: TGCAGTGCCCTGAACACTAGCGCAACCTTC. This rearrangement joins TRBV20-1 to TRBJ1-2; D uncertain. The CDR3 consists of 10 residues. The germline V gene encodes CDR1 DFQATT and CDR2 SNEGSKA (reference sequence). Trimming left V 6 bases short and J 14 bases short, with 16 bases between.

This clonotype was counted at least ten times. The rearrangement joins TRBV6-1 to TRBJ2-1; TRBD1 might be the D (6 bases). The length of the CDR3 is 13 residues. CDR1 and CDR2 from the germline V gene are MNHNS and SASEGT. The V end lost 8 bases, the J end lost 9 bases, and 17 bases lay between the germline ends. The CDR3, as DNA: TGTGCCAGCCCGAGGGGGACGTGGGGTGAGCAGTTCTTC. The encoded protein is CASPRGTWGEQFF.

The V gene is TRBV5-5, the J gene TRBJ1-1, with D perhaps matching TRBD1 (5 bases). The V end lost 4 bases, the J end lost 4 bases, and 20 bases lay between the germline ends. The CDR3 has 16 residues. In germline, CDR1 is SGHKS, CDR2 YYEKEE (reference sequence). CDR3 amino acids: CASSRGGRGMSTEAFF. CDR3 nucleotides: TGTGCCAGCAGCCGAGGCGGGCGGGGGATGAGCACTGAAGCTTTCTTT. Based on the CDR3 plus reference TRBV5-5 and TRBJ1-1, the full variable domain is DAGVTQSPTHLIKTRGQQVTLRCSPISGHKSVSWYQQVLGQGPQFIFQYYEKEERGRGNFPDRFSARQFPNYSSELNVNALLLGDSALYLCASSRGGRGMSTEAFFGQGTRLTVV.

Concerning this clonotype itself: One junction end disagrees with the germline gene, perhaps due to a read error. The chain combines TRBV24-1 with TRBJ2-5; D may be TRBD2 (6 bases). CDR1 KGHDR and CDR2 SFDVKD come from the germline V gene. CDR3 size: 13 residues. As DNA, the CDR3 is TGTGCCAGCAGTTTATCGGGGGATGTGACCCAGTACTTC. Translation gives CASSLSGDVTQYF.

This clonotype was seen a few times. This chain links TRBV6-5 with TRBJ1-3, with D possibly matching TRBD1 (6 bases). Germline V CDR1 and CDR2: MNHEY, SVGAGI. This CDR3 region has 16 residues. The ends were cut back, 2 bases at V and 0 bases at J, with 11 bases in the middle. The CDR3: CASSYRQELSGNTIYF. The CDR3 DNA is TGTGCCAGCAGTTACCGACAGGAGCTCTCTGGAAACACCATATATTTT.

This clonotype has at least ten counts. V and J are TRBV10-3 and TRBJ2-5, with 9 bases identical to TRBD2. J was trimmed by 1 base and V by 10 bases; bases with no gene match: 7. Germline V gene sequence: CDR1 ENHRY, CDR2 SYGVKD. The CDR3 covers 14 residues. CDR3: CASQAGGPQETQYF. In DNA, the CDR3 is TGTGCCAGCCAAGCGGGGGGCCCCCAAGAGACCCAGTACTTC.

As concerns this clonotype: An end of the junction differs from the germline gene, which may be a read error. V is TRBV25-1 and J is TRBJ1-2; possible D gene TRBD1, 6 bases. The CDR3 extends over 15 amino acids. The germline V gene has CDR1 MGHDK and CDR2 SYGVNS. CDR3 nucleotides: TGCGCCAGCAGCTCCCGGACAGAGGCTAACTATGGCTACACCTTC. Amino acids: CASSSRTEANYGYTF.

Details on this clonotype: This may arise from a read error, as a much more abundant clone is one base away. The J gene is TRBJ2-7, the V gene TRBV10-3; D may match TRBD1 or TRBD2 (5 bases each). The V and J ends lost 4 bases and 5 bases respectively, with 9 bases between them. The CDR3 spans 12 residues. Germline CDR1 is ENHRY and CDR2 is SYGVKD. This CDR3 is CAISGGYHEQYF. The CDR3 DNA sequence: TGTGCCATCAGTGGGGGGTATCACGAGCAGTACTTC.

This chain joins TRBV7-6 and TRBJ1-3; 9 bases line up with TRBD1. CDR3 length equals 15 residues. Germline-derived CDR1 and CDR2 are SGHVS and FNYEAQ. Unmatched junction bases numbered 2, after V lost 5 bases and J lost 0 bases. The CDR3 protein is CASSGDRASGNTIYF. The CDR3 DNA is TGTGCCAGCAGCGGGGACAGGGCCTCTGGAAACACCATATATTTT.

CDR3: CASSRVNTGELFF. Here the CDR3 DNA reads TGTGCCAGCAGTCGGGTGAACACCGGGGAGCTGTTTTTT. The J gene is TRBJ2-2, the V gene TRBV9; no reliable D call. This CDR3 comprises 13 residues. Trimming removed 5 bases at V and 1 base at J, with 6 bases between. Germline CDR1 SGDLS, CDR2 YYNGEE.

This clonotype occurred a few times. The chain carries TRBV20-1 and TRBJ2-7, with D perhaps TRBD2 (5 bases). The V end lost 3 bases, the J end lost 4 bases, and 7 bases lay between the germline ends. Per germline, CDR1 DFQATT and CDR2 SNEGSKA (reference sequence). The CDR3 is 11 amino acids. The CDR3 nucleotides are TGCAGTGCTAGTTTAGCGTACGAGCAGTACTTC. It specifies CSASLAYEQYF.